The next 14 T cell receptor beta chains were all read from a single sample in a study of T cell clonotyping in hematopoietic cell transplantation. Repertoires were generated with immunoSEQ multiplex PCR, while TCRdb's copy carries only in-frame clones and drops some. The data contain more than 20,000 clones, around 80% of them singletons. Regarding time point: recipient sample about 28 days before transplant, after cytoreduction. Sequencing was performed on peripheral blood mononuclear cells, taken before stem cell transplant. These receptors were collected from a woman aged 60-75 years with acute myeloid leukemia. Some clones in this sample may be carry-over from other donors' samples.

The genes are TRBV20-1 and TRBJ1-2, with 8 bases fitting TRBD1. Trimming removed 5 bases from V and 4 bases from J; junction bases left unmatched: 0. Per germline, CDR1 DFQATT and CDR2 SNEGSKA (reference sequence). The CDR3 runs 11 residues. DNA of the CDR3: TGCAGTGCTCAGGGGGCCTATGGCTACACCTTC. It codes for CSAQGAYGYTF.

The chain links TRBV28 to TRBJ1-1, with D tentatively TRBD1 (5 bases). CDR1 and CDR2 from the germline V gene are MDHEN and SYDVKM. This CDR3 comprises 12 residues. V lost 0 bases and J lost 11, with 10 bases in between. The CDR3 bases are TGTGCCAGCAGTTTATGGGGCAGGGTGGCTTTCTTT. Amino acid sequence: CASSLWGRVAFF.

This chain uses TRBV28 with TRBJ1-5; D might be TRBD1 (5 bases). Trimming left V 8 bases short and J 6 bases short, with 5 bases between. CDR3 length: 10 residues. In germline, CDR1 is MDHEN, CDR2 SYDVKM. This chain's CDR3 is CASGGQPQHF. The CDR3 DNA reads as TGTGCCAGCGGGGGTCAGCCCCAGCATTTT.

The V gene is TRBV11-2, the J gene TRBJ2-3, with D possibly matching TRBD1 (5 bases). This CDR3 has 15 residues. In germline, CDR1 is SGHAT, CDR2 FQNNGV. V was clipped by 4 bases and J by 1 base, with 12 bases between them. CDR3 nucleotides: TGTGCCAGCAGCTCCCAGGGAAAAGGCACAGATACGCAGTATTTT. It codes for CASSSQGKGTDTQYF.

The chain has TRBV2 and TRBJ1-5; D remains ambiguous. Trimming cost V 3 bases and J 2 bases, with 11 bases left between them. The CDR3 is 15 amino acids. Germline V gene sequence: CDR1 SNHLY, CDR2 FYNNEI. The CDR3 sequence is CASSDQPDRNQPQHF. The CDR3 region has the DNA TGTGCCAGCAGTGATCAGCCGGATCGCAATCAGCCCCAGCATTTT. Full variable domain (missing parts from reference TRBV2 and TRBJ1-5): EPEVTQTPSHQVTQMGQEVILRCVPISNHLYFYWYRQILGQKVEFLVSFYNNEISEKSEIFDDQFSVERPDGSNFTLKIRSTKLEDSAMYFCASSDQPDRNQPQHFGDGTRLSIL.

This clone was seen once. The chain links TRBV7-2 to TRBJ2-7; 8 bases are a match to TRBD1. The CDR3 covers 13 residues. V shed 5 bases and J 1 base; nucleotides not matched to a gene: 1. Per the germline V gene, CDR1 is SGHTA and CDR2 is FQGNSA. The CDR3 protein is CASSRTGSYEQYF. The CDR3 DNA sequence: TGTGCCAGCAGCCGGACAGGGTCCTACGAGCAGTACTTC.

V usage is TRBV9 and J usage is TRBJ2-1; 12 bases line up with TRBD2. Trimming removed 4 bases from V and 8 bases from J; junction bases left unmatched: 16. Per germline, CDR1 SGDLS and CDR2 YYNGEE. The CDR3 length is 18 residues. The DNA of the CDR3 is TGTGCCAGCAGCCCGCGAAACCCGGGACTAGCGGGTTTGGATGAGCAGTTCTTC. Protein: CASSPRNPGLAGLDEQFF. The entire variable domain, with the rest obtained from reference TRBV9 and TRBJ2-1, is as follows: DSGVTQTPKHLITATGQRVTLRCSPRSGDLSVYWYQQSLDQGLQFLIQYYNGEERAKGNILERFSAQQFPDLHSELNLSSLELGDSALYFCASSPRNPGLAGLDEQFFGPGTRLTVL.

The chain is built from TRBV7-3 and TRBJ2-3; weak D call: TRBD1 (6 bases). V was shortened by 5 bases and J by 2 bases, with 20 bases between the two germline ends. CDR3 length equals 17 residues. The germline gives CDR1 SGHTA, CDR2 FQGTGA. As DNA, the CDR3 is TGTGCCAGCAGCCCTAACCCCCCGGACAGTGTCACAGATACGCAGTATTTT. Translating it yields CASSPNPPDSVTDTQYF.

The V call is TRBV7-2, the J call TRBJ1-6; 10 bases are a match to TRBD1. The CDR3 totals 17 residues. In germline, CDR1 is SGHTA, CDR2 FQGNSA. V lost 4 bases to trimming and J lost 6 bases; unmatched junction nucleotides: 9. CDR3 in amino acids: CASSSDRQGAFNSPLHF. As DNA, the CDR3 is TGTGCCAGCAGCTCAGATCGACAGGGGGCGTTTAATTCACCCCTCCACTTT. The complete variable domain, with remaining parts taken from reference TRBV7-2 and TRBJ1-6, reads GAGVSQSPSNKVTEKGKDVELRCDPISGHTALYWYRQSLGQGLEFLIYFQGNSAPDKSGLPSDRFSAERTGGSVSTLTIQRTQQEDSAVYLCASSSDRQGAFNSPLHFGNGTRLTVT.

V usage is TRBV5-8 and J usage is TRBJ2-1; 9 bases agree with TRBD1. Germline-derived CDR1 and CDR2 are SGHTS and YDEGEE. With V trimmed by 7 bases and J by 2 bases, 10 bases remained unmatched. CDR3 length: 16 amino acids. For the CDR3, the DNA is TGTGCCAGCGATTCCTTCCGGGACAGGGCCTACAATGAGCAGTTCTTC. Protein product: CASDSFRDRAYNEQFF.

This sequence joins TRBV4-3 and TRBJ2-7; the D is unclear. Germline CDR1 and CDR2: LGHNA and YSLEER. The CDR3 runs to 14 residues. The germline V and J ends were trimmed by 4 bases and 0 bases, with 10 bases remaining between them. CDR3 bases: TGCGCCAGCAGCCTCTACCAAGGCTCCTACGAGCAGTACTTC. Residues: CASSLYQGSYEQYF.

The CDR3 DNA follows: TGCGCCAGCAGTGAGTCGGTTAGCTCCTACGAGCAGTACTTC. This translates into CASSESVSSYEQYF. The chain uses TRBV10-2 and TRBJ2-7; the D is unclear. The V gene lost 0 bases and the J gene lost 0 bases, with 6 bases spanning the gap. CDR3 length: 14 residues. In germline, CDR1 is WSHSY, CDR2 SAAADI.

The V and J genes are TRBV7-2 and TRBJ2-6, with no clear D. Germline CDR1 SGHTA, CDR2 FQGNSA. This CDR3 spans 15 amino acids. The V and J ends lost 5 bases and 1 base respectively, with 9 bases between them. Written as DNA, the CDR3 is TGTGCCAGCAGCCAGAGGTCGTCTGGGGCCAACGTCCTGACTTTC. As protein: CASSQRSSGANVLTF. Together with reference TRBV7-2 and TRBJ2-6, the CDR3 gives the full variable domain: GAGVSQSPSNKVTEKGKDVELRCDPISGHTALYWYRQSLGQGLEFLIYFQGNSAPDKSGLPSDRFSAERTGGSVSTLTIQRTQQEDSAVYLCASSQRSSGANVLTFGAGSRLTVL.

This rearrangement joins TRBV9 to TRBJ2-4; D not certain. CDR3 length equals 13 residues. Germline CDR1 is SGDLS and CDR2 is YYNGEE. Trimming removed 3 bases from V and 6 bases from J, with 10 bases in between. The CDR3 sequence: CASSATWGNIQYF. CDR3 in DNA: TGTGCCAGCAGCGCGACCTGGGGAAACATTCAGTACTTC.